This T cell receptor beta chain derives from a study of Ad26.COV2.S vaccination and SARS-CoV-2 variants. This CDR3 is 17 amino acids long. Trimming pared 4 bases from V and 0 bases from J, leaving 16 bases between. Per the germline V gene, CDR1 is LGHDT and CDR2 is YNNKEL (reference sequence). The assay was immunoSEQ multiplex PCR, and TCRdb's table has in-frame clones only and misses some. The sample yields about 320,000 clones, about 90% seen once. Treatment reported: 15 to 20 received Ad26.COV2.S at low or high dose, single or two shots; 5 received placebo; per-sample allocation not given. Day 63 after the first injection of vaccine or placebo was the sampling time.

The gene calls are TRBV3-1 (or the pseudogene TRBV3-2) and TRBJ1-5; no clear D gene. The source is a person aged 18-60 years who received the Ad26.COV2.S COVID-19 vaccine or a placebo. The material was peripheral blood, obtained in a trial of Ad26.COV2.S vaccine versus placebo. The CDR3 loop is CASSPGGAGYSNQPQHF. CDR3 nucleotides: TGTGCCAGCAGCCCGGGAGGTGCCGGATATAGCAATCAGCCCCAGCATTTT.